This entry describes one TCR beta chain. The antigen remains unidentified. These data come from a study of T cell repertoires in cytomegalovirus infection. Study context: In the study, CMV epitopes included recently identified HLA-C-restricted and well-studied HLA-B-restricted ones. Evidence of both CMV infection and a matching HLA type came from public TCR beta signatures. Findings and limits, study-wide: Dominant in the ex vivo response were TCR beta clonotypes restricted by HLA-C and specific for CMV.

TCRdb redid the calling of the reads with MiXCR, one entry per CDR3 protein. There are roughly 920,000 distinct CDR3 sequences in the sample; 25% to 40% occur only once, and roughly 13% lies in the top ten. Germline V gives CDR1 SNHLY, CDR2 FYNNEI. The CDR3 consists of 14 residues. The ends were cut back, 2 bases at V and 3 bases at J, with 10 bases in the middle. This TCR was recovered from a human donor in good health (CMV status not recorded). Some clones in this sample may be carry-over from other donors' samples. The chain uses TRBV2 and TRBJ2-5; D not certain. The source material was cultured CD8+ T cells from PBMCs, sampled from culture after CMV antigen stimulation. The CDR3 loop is CASSEIEPEETQYF. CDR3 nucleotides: TGTGCCAGCAGTGAAATCGAGCCAGAAGAGACCCAGTACTTC.